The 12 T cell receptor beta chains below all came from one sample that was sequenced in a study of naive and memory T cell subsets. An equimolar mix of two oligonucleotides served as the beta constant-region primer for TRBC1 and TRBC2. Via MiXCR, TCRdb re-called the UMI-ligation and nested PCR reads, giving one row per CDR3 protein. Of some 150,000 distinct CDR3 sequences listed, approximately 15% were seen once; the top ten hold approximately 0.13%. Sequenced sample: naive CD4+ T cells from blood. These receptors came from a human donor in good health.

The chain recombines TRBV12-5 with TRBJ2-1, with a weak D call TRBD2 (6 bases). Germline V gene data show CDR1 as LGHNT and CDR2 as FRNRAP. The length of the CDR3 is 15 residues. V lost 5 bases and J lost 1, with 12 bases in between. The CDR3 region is CASGVGTPSYNEQFF. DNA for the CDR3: TGTGCTAGTGGTGTCGGGACTCCTTCCTACAATGAGCAGTTCTTC.

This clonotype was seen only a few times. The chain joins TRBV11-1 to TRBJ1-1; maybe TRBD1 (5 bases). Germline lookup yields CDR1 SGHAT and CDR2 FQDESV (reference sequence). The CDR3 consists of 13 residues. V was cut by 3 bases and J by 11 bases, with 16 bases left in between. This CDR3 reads CASSFDEFGGAFF. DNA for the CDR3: TGTGCCAGCAGCTTCGACGAGTTCGGGGGGGCTTTCTTT.

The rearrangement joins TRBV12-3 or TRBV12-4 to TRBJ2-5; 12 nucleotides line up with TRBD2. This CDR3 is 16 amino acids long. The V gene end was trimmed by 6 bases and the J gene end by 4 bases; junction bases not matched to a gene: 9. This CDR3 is CASRLAGGPSGETQYF. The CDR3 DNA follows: TGTGCCAGCAGACTAGCGGGAGGACCTAGTGGAGAGACCCAGTACTTC.

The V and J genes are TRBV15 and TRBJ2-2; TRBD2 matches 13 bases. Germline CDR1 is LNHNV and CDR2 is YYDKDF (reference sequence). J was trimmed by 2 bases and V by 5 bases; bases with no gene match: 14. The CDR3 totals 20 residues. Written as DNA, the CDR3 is TGTGCCACCAGCGGTAATCCGGGACTAGCGGGGTCTGTTAACACCGGGGAGCTGTTTTTT. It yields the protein CATSGNPGLAGSVNTGELFF.

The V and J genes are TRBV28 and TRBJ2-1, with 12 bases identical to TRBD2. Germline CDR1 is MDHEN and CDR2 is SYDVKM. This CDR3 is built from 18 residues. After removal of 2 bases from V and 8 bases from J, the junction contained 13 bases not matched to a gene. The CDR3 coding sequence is TGTGCCAGCAGTTTAAGTCGGAAAGGACTAGCGGGAATTCATGAGCAGTTCTTC. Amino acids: CASSLSRKGLAGIHEQFF.

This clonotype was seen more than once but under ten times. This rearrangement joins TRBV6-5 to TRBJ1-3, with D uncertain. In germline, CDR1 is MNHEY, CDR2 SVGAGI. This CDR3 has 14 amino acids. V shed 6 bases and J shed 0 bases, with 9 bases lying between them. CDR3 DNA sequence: TGTGCCAGCAGCCAAAGCTCCTCTGGAAACACCATATATTTT. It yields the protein CASSQSSSGNTIYF.

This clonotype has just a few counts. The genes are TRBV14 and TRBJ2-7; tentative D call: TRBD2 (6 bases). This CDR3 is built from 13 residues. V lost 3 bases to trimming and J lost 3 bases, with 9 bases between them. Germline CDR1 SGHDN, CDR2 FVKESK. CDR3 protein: CASSQGDFYEQYF. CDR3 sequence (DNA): TGTGCCAGCAGCCAGGGGGACTTCTACGAGCAGTACTTC.

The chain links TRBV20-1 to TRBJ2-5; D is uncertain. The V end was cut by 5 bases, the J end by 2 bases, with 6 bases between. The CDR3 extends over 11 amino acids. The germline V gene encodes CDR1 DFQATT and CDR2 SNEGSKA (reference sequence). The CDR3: CSAELQETQYF. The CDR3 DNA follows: TGCAGTGCTGAATTACAAGAGACCCAGTACTTC.

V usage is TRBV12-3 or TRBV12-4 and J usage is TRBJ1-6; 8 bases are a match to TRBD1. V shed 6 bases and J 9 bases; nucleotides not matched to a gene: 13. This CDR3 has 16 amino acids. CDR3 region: CASSRGQGIGVSPLHF. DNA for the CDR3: TGTGCCAGCAGCCGCGGACAGGGCATTGGGGTTTCACCCCTCCACTTT.

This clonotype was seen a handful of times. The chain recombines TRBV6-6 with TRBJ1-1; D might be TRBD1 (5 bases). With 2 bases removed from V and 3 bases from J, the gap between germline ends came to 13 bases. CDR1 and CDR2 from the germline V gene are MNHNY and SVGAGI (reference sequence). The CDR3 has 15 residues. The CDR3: CASSYNPKGYTEAFF. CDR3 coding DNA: TGTGCCAGCAGTTACAACCCCAAGGGGTACACTGAAGCTTTCTTT.

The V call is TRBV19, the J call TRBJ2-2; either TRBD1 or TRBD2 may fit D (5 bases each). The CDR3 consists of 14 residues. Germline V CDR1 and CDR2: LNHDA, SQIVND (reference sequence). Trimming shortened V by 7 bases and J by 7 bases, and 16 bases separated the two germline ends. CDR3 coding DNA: TGTGCCAGTATTTACTCCCTTGGGGGCGGGGAGCTGTTTTTT. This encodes CASIYSLGGGELFF.

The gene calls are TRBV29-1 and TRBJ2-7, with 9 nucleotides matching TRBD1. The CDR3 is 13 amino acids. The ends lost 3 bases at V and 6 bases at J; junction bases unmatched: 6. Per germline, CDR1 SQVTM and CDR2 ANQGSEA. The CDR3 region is CSVEEGQGAEQYF. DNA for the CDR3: TGCAGCGTTGAGGAGGGACAGGGTGCCGAGCAGTACTTC.